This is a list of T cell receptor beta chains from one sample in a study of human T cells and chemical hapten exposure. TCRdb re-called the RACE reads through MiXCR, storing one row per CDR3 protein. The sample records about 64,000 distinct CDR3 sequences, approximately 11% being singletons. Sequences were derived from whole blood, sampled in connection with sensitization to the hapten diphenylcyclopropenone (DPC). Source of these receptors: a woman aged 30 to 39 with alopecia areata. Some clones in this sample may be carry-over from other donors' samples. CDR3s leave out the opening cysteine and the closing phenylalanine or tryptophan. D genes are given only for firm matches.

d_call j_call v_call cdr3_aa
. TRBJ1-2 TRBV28 ASSLIHNYGYT
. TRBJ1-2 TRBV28 ASRGGGRNYGYT
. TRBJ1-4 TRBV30 AWSVGRVNEKLF
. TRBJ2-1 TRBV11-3 ASRRYRRGLGDEQF
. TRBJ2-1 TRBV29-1 SVEKPGYNEQF
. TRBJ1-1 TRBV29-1 SVDTPANTEAF
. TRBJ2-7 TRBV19 ASSINSGYEQY
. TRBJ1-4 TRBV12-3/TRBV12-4 ASSFSGIGKLF
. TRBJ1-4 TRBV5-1 ASSLGGANEKLF
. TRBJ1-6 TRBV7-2 ASSLTALNSPLH
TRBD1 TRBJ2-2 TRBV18 ASSPGTGIGGELF
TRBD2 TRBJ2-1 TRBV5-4 ASSLPGLAGVSYNEQF
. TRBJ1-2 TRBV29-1 SVEDPGVSGYT
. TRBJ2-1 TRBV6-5 ATSETRGASSHNEQF
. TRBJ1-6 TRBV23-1 ASSQYVGPYNSPLH
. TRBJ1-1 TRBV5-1 ASSSNPGEETEAF
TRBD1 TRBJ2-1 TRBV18 ASSLNLATGQVSNEQF
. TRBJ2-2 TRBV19 ASTISGGGYTGELF
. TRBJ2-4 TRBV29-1 SVRRQDGIQY
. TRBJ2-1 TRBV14 ASSQQSSYNEQF
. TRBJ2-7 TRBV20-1 SARGPGRRAGYEQY
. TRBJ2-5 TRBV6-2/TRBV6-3 ASSPSRGLVETQY
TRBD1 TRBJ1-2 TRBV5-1 ASSLLQGSDGYT
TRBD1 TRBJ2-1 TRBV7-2 ASSFVQGALGNEQF
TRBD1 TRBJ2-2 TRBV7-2 ASSLDRGPSGELF
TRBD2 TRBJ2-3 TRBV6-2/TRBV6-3 ASSYQATSGTFDTQY
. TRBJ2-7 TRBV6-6 ASSYPGPRAYEQY
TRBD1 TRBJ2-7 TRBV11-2 ASSFPSQGADYEQY
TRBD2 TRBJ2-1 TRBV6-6 ASILSGGALPEQF
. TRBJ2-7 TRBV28 ASSLRRFGRVNEQY
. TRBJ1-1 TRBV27 ASRGITSEAF
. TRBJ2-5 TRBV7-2 ASSLSQGGETQY
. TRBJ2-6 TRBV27 ASSLAVTGANVLT
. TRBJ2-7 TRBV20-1 SAGGIGNAYEQY
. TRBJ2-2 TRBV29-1 SVEDQGPGELF
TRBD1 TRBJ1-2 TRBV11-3 ASSGQANYGYT
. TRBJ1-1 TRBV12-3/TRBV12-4 ASSRGRERTEAF
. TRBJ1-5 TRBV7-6 ASSFGERNQPQH
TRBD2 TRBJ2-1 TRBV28 ASLPLAGVTNEQF
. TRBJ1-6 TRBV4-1 ASSQDHRTPLH
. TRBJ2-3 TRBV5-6 ASSLDGRGTDTQY
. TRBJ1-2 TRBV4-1 ASSQAFKLYGYT